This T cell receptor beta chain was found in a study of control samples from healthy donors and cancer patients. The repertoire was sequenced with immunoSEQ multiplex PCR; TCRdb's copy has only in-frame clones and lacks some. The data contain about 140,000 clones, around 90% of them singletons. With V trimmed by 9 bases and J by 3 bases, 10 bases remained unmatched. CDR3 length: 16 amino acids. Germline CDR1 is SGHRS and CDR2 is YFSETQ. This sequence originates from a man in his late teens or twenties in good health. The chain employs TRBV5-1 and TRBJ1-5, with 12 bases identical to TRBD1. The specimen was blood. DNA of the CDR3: TGCGCCAACAATCCGGGACAGGGGGCGAACAATCAGCCCCAGCATTTT. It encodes CANNPGQGANNQPQHF.